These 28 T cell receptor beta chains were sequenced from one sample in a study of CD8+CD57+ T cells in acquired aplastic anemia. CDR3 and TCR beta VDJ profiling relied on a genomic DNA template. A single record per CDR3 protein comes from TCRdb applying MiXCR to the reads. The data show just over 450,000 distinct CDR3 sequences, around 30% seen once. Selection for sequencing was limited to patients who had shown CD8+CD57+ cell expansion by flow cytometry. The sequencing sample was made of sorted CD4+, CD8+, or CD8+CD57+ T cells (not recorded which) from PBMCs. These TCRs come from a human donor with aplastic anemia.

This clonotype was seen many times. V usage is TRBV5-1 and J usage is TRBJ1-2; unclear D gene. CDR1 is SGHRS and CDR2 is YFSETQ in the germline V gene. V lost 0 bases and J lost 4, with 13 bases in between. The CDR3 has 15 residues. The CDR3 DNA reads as TGCGCCAGCAGCTTGGAGAGCAGCACGGTCTATGGCTACACCTTC. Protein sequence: CASSLESSTVYGYTF.

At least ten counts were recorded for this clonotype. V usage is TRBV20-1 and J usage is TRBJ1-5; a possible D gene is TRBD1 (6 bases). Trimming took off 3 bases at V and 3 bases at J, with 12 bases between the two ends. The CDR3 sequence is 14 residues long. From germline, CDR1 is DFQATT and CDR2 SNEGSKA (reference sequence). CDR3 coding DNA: TGCAGTGCTAGGGACAGCTCGTCCAATCAGCCCCAGCATTTT. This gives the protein CSARDSSSNQPQHF.

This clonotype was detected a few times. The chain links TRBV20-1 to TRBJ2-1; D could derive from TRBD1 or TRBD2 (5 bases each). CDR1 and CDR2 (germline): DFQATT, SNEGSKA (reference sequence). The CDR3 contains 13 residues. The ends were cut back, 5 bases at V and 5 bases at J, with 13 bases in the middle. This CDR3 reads CSARRDVNNEQFF. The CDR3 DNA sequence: TGCAGTGCTCGCCGGGACGTCAACAATGAGCAGTTCTTC.

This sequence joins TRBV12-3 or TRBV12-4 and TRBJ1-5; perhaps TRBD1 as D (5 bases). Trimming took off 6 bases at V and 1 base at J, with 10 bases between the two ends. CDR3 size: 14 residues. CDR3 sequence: CASRTEGSNQPQHF. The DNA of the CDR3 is TGTGCCAGCAGGACAGAAGGAAGCAATCAGCCCCAGCATTTT.

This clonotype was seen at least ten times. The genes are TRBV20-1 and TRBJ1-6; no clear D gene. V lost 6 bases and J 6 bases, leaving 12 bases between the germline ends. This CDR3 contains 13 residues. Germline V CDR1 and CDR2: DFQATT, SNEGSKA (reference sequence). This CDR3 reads CSAVDTANSPLHF. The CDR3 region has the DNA TGCAGTGCCGTTGACACCGCTAATTCACCCCTCCACTTT.

CDR3 region: CSVERSYEQYF. CDR3 in DNA: TGCAGCGTTGAGAGGTCCTACGAGCAGTACTTC. The chain employs TRBV29-1 and TRBJ2-7; unclear D gene. The CDR3 extends over 11 amino acids. Germline V gene sequence: CDR1 SQVTM, CDR2 ANQGSEA. With 3 bases removed from V and 1 base from J, the gap between germline ends came to 4 bases.

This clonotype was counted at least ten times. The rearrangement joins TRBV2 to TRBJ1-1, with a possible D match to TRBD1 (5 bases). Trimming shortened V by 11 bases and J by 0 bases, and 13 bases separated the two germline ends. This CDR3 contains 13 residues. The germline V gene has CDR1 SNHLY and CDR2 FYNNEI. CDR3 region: CAGSQELNTEAFF. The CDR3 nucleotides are TGTGCCGGTTCACAGGAGCTGAACACTGAAGCTTTCTTT.

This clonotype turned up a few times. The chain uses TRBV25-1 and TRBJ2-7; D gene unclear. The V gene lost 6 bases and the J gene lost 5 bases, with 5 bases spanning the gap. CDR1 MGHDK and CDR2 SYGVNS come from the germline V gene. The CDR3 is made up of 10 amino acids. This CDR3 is CASRGHEQYF. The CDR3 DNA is TGTGCCAGCAGGGGCCACGAGCAGTACTTC.

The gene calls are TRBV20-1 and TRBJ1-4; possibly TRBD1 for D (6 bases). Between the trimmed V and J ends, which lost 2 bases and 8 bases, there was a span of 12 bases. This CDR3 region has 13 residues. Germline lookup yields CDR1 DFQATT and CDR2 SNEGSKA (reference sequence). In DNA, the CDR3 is TGCAGTGCTAGACTGACAGGTAGCGAAAAACTGTTTTTT. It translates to CSARLTGSEKLFF.

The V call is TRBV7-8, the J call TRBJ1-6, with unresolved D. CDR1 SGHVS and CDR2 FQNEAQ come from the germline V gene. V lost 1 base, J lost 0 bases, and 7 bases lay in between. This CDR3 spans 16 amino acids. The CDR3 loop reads CASSLGLSSYNSPLHF. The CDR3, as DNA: TGTGCCAGCAGCTTAGGGTTGAGCTCCTATAATTCACCCCTCCACTTT.

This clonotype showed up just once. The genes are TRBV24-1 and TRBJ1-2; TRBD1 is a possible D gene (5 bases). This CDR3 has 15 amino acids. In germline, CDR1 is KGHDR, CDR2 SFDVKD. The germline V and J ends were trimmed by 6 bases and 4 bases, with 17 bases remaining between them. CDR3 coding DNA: TGTGCCACCAGTTTAAGAGGCAGGGTCCCCTATGGCTACACCTTC. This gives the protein CATSLRGRVPYGYTF.

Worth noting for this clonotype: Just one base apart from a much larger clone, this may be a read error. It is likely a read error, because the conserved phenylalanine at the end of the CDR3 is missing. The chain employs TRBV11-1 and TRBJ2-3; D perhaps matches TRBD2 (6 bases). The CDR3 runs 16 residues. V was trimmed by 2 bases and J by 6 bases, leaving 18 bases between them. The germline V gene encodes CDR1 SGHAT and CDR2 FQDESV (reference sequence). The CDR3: CASSLTPALARDTQYV. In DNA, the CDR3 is TGTGCCAGCAGCTTAACGCCTGCACTAGCTCGCGATACGCAGTATGTT.

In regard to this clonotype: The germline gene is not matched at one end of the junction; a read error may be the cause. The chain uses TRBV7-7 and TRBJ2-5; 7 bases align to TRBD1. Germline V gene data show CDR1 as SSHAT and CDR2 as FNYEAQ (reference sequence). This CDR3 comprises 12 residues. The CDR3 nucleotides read TGTGCTAGCAGCGTGGACAGGGAGACCCAGTACTTC. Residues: CASSVDRETQYF.

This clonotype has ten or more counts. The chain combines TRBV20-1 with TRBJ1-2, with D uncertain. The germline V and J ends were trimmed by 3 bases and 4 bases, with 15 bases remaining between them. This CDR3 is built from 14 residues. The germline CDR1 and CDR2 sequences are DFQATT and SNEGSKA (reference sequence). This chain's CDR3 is CSASLHKGVYGYTF. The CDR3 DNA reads TGCAGTGCTAGCCTTCATAAGGGCGTCTATGGCTACACCTTC.

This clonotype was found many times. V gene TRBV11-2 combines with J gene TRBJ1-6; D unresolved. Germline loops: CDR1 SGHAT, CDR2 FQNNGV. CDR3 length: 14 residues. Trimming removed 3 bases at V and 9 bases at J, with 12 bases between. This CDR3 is CASSLPLLLSPLHF. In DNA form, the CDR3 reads TGTGCCAGCAGCTTGCCCCTCTTACTTTCACCCCTCCACTTT.

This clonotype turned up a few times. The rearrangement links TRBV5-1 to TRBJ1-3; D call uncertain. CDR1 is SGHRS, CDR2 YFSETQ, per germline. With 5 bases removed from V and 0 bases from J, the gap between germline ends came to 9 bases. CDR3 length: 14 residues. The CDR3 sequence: CASSKPGSGNTIYF. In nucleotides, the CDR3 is TGCGCCAGCAGTAAACCAGGCTCTGGAAACACCATATATTTT.

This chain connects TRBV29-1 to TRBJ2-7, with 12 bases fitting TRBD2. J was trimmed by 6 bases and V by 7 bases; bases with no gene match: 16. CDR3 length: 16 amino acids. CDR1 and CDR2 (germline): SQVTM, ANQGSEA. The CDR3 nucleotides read TGCAGCGCCGTTAGACTAGCGGGAGAGAGTTTCGGCGAGCAGTACTTC. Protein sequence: CSAVRLAGESFGEQYF.

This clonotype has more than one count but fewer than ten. CDR3 DNA sequence: TGTGCCAGCAGCTTAGTGGCAGGGGTGTACAATGAGCAGTTCTTC. It translates to CASSLVAGVYNEQFF. The rearrangement uses TRBV7-9 and TRBJ2-1; D is perhaps TRBD1 (6 bases). The CDR3 covers 15 residues. Germline V lookup: CDR1 SEHNR, CDR2 FQNEAQ (reference sequence). Trimming left V 1 base short and J 4 bases short, with 11 bases between.

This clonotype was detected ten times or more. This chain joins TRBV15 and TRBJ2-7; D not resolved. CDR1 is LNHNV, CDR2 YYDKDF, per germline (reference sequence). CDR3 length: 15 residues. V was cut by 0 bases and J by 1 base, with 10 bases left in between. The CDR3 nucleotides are TGTGCCACCAGCAGAGATAGCCCAGGATCCTACGAGCAGTACTTC. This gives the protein CATSRDSPGSYEQYF.

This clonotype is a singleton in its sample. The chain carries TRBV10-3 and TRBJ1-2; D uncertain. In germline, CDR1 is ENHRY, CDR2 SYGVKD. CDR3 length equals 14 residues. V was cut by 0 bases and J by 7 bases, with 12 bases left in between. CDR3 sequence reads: CAISESSVDFGYTF. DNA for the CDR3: TGTGCCATCAGTGAGTCGTCTGTGGACTTTGGCTACACCTTC.

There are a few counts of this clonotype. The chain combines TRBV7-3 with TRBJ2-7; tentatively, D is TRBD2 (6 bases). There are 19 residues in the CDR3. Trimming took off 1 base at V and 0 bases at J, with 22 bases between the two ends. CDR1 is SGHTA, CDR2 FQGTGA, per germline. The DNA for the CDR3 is TGTGCCAGCAGCTTAAACGGCTCACGTTTGGCGGGAAGCTCCTACGAGCAGTACTTC. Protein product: CASSLNGSRLAGSSYEQYF.

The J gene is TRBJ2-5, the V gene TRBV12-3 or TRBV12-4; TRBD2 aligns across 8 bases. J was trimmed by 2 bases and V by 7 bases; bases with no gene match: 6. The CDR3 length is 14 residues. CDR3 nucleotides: TGTGCCAGCAAGTTGTCGGGGGGGCAAGAGACCCAGTACTTC. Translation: CASKLSGGQETQYF.

DNA for the CDR3: TGTGCCAGCAGTTTAGGGACAGGTATGGACTACGAGCAGTACTTC. It translates to CASSLGTGMDYEQYF. The rearrangement joins TRBV12-3 or TRBV12-4 to TRBJ2-1, with 7 bases identical to TRBD1. The J call is uncertain, as TRBJ2-7 better fits the DNA end. The CDR3 runs 15 residues.

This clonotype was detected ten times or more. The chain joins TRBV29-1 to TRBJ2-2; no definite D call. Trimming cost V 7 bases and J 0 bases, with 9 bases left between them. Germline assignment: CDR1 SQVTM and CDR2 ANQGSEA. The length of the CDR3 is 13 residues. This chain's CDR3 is CSGRPSNTGELFF. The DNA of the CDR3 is TGCAGCGGCAGACCATCGAACACCGGGGAGCTGTTTTTT.

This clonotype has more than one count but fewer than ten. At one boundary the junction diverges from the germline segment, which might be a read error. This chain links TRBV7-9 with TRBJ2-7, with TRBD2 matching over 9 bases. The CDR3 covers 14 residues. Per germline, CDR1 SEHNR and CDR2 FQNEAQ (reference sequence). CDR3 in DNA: TGTGCCAGCAGCGTAGCGGGAGTCCCCTACGAGCAGTACTTC. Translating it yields CASSVAGVPYEQYF.

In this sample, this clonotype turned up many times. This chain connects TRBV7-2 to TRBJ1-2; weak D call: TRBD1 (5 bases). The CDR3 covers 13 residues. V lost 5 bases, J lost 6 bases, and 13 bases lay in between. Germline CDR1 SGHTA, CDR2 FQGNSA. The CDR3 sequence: CASSPVGGDGYTF. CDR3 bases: TGTGCCAGCAGCCCCGTCGGGGGTGATGGCTACACCTTC.

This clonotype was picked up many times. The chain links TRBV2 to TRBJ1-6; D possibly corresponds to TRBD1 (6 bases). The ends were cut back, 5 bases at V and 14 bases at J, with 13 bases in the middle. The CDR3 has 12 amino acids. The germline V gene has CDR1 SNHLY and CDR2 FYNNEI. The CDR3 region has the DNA TGTGCCAGCAGTCCCGGGACATCAACCCTCCACTTT. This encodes CASSPGTSTLHF.

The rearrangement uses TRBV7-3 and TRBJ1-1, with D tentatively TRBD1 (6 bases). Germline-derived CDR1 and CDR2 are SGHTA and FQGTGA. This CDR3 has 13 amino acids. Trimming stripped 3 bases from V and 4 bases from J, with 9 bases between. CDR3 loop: CASSFGQSTEAFF. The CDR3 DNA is TGTGCCAGCAGCTTTGGACAGAGCACTGAAGCTTTCTTT. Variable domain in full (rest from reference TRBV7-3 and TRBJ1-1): GAGVSQTPSNKVTEKGKYVELRCDPISGHTALYWYRQSLGQGPEFLIYFQGTGAADDSGLPNDRFFAVRPEGSVSTLKIQRTERGDSAVYLCASSFGQSTEAFFGQGTRLTVV.